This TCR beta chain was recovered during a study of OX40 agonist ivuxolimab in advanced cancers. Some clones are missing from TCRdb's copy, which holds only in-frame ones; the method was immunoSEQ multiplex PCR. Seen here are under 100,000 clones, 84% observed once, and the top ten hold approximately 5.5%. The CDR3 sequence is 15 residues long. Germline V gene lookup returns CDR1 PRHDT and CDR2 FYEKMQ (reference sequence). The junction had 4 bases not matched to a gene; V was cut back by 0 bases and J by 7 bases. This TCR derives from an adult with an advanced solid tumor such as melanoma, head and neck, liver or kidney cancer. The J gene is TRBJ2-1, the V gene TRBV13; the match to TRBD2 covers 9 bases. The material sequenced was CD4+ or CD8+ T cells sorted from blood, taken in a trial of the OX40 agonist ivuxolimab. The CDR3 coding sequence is TGTGCCAGCAGCTTAGGTTCTAGCGGGGCTAATGAGCAGTTCTTC. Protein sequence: CASSLGSSGANEQFF.